Shown below are 14 T cell receptor beta chains from a single sample sequenced in a study of vaccination and CD4 T cells after COVID-19. Stated treatment: roughly 10-day PBMC culture with coronavirus spike peptide pools or control peptides (ViraFEST assay). Antigens for these TCRs are unknown. The assay that was used to sequence DNA from cultured CD4+ T cells was the Oncomine TCR Beta short-read assay. TCRdb independently ran MiXCR on the PCR reads; one entry per CDR3 protein. The sample holds about 20,000 distinct CDR3 sequences; roughly 47% are singletons and the top ten take nearly 7.5%. The sequenced material came from CD4+ T cells from blood, cultured in vitro. Receptor source: a human donor who had recovered from COVID-19.

This clonotype has only a few counts. V usage is TRBV20-1 and J usage is TRBJ2-5, with 13 positions matching TRBD2. Trimming took 2 bases from V and 4 from J; bases not matched to a gene: 7. This CDR3 is 16 amino acids long. In germline, CDR1 is DFQATT, CDR2 SNEGSKA (reference sequence). The CDR3 is CSARPYTSGGAETQYF. In DNA form, the CDR3 reads TGCAGTGCTAGACCCTATACTAGCGGGGGGGCAGAGACCCAGTACTTC.

CDR3 bases: TGTGCCAGCAGCTCTTCAGGCGCCTACAATGAGCAGTTCTTC. It is translated as CASSSSGAYNEQFF. The rearrangement joins TRBV7-3 to TRBJ2-1; unclear D gene. V was pared by 4 bases and J by 2 bases, with 9 bases between. The CDR3 has 14 residues. Germline CDR1 and CDR2: SGHTA and FQGTGA.

This clonotype was counted a few times. V is TRBV7-8 and J is TRBJ2-3; D may match TRBD1 or TRBD2 (5 bases each). V was cut by 5 bases and J by 4 bases, with 16 bases left in between. The germline gives CDR1 SGHVS, CDR2 FQNEAQ. The CDR3 has 15 residues. DNA for the CDR3: TGTGCCAGCAGCCGGGACGCCCGAGGGGCAGATACGCAGTATTTT. Its protein is CASSRDARGADTQYF.

This chain joins TRBV20-1 and TRBJ1-1; D unresolved. The CDR3 runs 13 residues. Trimming stripped 0 bases from V and 5 bases from J, with 10 bases between. CDR1 and CDR2 (germline): DFQATT, SNEGSKA (reference sequence). The CDR3 loop is CSARDSMWTEAFF. The CDR3, as DNA: TGCAGTGCTAGAGATTCAATGTGGACTGAAGCTTTCTTT.

The rearrangement links TRBV19 to TRBJ2-6, with D perhaps matching TRBD1 or TRBD2 (5 bases each). In germline, CDR1 is LNHDA, CDR2 SQIVND (reference sequence). The CDR3 length is 17 residues. The V and J ends lost 10 bases and 1 base respectively, with 20 bases between them. The CDR3, as DNA: TGTGCCACCGGCCGGGGCCCAGGGACGTCTGGGGCCAACGTCCTGACTTTC. Its translation is CATGRGPGTSGANVLTF.

This clonotype appeared a few times. The chain couples TRBV20-1 to TRBJ2-1; 10 positions agree with TRBD2. The germline CDR1 and CDR2 sequences are DFQATT and SNEGSKA (reference sequence). The V segment lost 5 bases and the J segment 8 bases; nucleotides outside the gene matches: 9. This CDR3 region has 14 residues. CDR3 protein: CSAPDQRGGDEQFF. In DNA form, the CDR3 reads TGCAGTGCTCCGGACCAGCGGGGGGGAGATGAGCAGTTCTTC.

This rearrangement joins TRBV12-3 or TRBV12-4 to TRBJ1-1, with a weak D call TRBD1 (6 bases). V gave up 4 bases and J gave up 8 bases, with 11 bases separating them. This CDR3 comprises 12 residues. The CDR3 DNA sequence: TGTGCCAGCAGTTGGATCGGGGGCGAAGCTTTCTTT. It is translated as CASSWIGGEAFF.

Only a few counts were recorded for this clonotype. The chain links TRBV19 to TRBJ1-1; a possible D gene is TRBD1 (5 bases). The V gene lost 1 base and the J gene lost 5 bases, with 14 bases spanning the gap. CDR1 and CDR2 (germline): LNHDA, SQIVND (reference sequence). The CDR3 totals 15 residues. The CDR3 DNA is TGTGCCAGTAGTATAGCCGCGAGCCAGGGAACTGAAGCTTTCTTT. It is translated as CASSIAASQGTEAFF.

This chain uses TRBV18 with TRBJ2-7, with TRBD2 matching over 9 bases. Germline V gene lookup returns CDR1 KGHSH and CDR2 LQKENI. CDR3 size: 16 residues. J gave up 5 bases and V 0 bases, and 8 bases lay outside the gene matches. The CDR3 DNA reads TGTGCCAGCTCACCACCGGTAGGCGGGAGGGCCAACGAGCAGTACTTC. Translating gives CASSPPVGGRANEQYF.

The table lists this clonotype with a few counts. The genes are TRBV19 and TRBJ1-5; TRBD1 matches at 9 bases. CDR3 length: 15 residues. From germline, CDR1 is LNHDA and CDR2 SQIVND (reference sequence). With V trimmed by 4 bases and J by 7 bases, 8 bases remained unmatched. Here the CDR3 reads CASSTDRGGRQPQHF. As DNA, the CDR3 is TGTGCCAGTAGTACGGACAGGGGCGGGCGACAGCCCCAGCATTTT.

The J gene is TRBJ2-5, the V gene TRBV7-9; D is uncertain. The V gene's germline CDR1 is SEHNR and CDR2 FQNEAQ (reference sequence). V was pared by 4 bases and J by 0 bases, with 9 bases between. The CDR3 contains 14 residues. For the CDR3, the DNA is TGTGCCAGCAGCTCCCTCCGGGACCAAGAGACCCAGTACTTC. This gives the protein CASSSLRDQETQYF.

The gene calls are TRBV20-1 and TRBJ2-5, with D perhaps assigned TRBD1 or TRBD2 (5 bases each). Germline CDR1 is DFQATT and CDR2 is SNEGSKA (reference sequence). Between the trimmed V and J ends, which lost 7 bases and 4 bases, there was a span of 22 bases. The CDR3 spans 15 residues. The CDR3 DNA reads as TGCAGTGTTCCCGGTGGGACCGCTACCCGAGAGACCCAGTACTTC. Its translation is CSVPGGTATRETQYF.

This chain links TRBV5-4 with TRBJ2-3; 10 bases agree with TRBD2. The CDR3 length is 15 residues. The junction had 5 bases not matched to a gene; V was cut back by 3 bases and J by 4 bases. Looked up from germline, CDR1 is SGHNT and CDR2 is YYREEE (reference sequence). CDR3 region: CASSSLAGEADTQYF. CDR3 bases: TGTGCCAGCAGCTCGCTAGCGGGAGAGGCAGATACGCAGTATTTT.

The rearrangement links TRBV6-1 to TRBJ2-7; D gene ambiguous. V was clipped by 7 bases and J by 0 bases, with 16 bases between them. Germline-derived CDR1 and CDR2 are MNHNS and SASEGT. The CDR3 length is 15 residues. CDR3 DNA: TGTGCCAGCATTAACGCAGGTTCGAGCTCCTACGAGCAGTACTTC. As protein: CASINAGSSSYEQYF.